The 14 T cell receptor beta chains below were found in one sample sequenced in a study of blood T cells in healthy people across ages. A J-beta primer mix and a sample-barcoded 5' primer were used in a second PCR of about 7 to 12 cycles. Each CDR3 protein is one row after TCRdb ran MiXCR on the 5' RACE reads. Here the sample spans around 900,000 distinct CDR3 sequences, less than 35% being singletons. Specimen: blood. Receptors originate from a woman aged 80 or over in good health.

This clonotype appeared a few times. The CDR3 DNA reads TGTGCCAGCAGCTACAGTCCTAGCGGGGGGTACAATGAGCAGTACTTC. Translating gives CASSYSPSGGYNEQYF. V is TRBV6-2 or TRBV6-3 and J is TRBJ2-1, with TRBD2 identical over 11 bases. TRBJ2-7 matches the DNA end more closely, so the J call is doubtful. The CDR3 consists of 16 residues. CDR1 and CDR2 from the germline V gene are MNHEY and SVGEGT.

The chain joins TRBV29-1 to TRBJ1-1; D is ambiguous. From germline, CDR1 is SQVTM and CDR2 ANQGSEA. Trimming pared 3 bases from V and 1 base from J, leaving 9 bases between. CDR3 size: 13 residues. As DNA, the CDR3 is TGCAGCGTTGAGGCCAGCCCGAACACTGAAGCTTTCTTT. Translating it yields CSVEASPNTEAFF.

This chain connects TRBV7-9 to TRBJ1-2; TRBD1 aligns across 8 bases. V was clipped by 6 bases and J by 5 bases; unmatched bases: 11. The germline V gene has CDR1 SEHNR and CDR2 FQNEAQ (reference sequence). CDR3 length equals 15 residues. The CDR3 sequence: CASSSRAGGAYGYTF. CDR3 sequence (DNA): TGTGCCAGCAGTTCGAGGGCAGGGGGCGCGTATGGCTACACCTTC.

This clonotype was counted a few times. The rearrangement links TRBV20-1 to TRBJ2-5, with TRBD1 matching over 9 bases. This CDR3 spans 16 amino acids. The ends lost 0 bases at V and 5 bases at J; junction bases unmatched: 10. CDR1 and CDR2 (germline): DFQATT, SNEGSKA (reference sequence). The chain's CDR3 is CSARDLDRGFKETQYF. In nucleotides, the CDR3 is TGCAGTGCTAGAGATCTCGACAGGGGGTTCAAGGAGACCCAGTACTTC.

This chain uses TRBV7-6 with TRBJ2-5; D unclear. V gave up 1 base and J gave up 7 bases, with 25 bases separating them. The CDR3 is made up of 18 amino acids. Germline CDR1 and CDR2: SGHVS and FNYEAQ. The CDR3 spells CASSLEPNRPKKMGTQYF. CDR3 nucleotide sequence: TGTGCCAGCAGCTTAGAGCCCAACCGACCAAAGAAGATGGGGACCCAGTACTTC.

This clonotype was observed many times. This chain connects TRBV6-6 to TRBJ1-2; 8 bases match TRBD1. Germline-derived CDR1 and CDR2 are MNHNY and SVGAGI (reference sequence). CDR3 length: 15 amino acids. V dropped 5 bases and J dropped 6; count of bases not matched to a gene: 11. CDR3 sequence (DNA): TGTGCCAGCAGTCGCTACCGACAGGGGAGGGATGGCTACACCTTC. Encoded protein: CASSRYRQGRDGYTF.

This clonotype was counted at least ten times. V gene TRBV20-1 combines with J gene TRBJ2-3, with D unresolved. This CDR3 is built from 12 residues. Germline loops: CDR1 DFQATT, CDR2 SNEGSKA (reference sequence). Between the trimmed V and J ends, which lost 1 base and 2 bases, there was a span of 4 bases. The CDR3 here is CSARVITDTQYF. The CDR3 DNA follows: TGCAGTGCTAGAGTAATCACAGATACGCAGTATTTT.

With respect to this clonotype: At one end the junction does not follow the germline gene, possibly because of a read error. The chain uses TRBV28 and TRBJ1-2, with D unclear. This CDR3 comprises 13 residues. Germline CDR1 MDHEN, CDR2 SYDVKM. The CDR3 reads CASSPTRNYGHTF. Here the CDR3 DNA reads TGTGCCAGCAGTCCGACAAGAAACTATGGCCACACCTTC.

This clonotype has only a few counts. A much larger clone differs from this one at a single base, so this may be a read error. The rearrangement joins TRBV2 to TRBJ1-6; possible D gene TRBD1, 6 bases. The CDR3 length is 16 residues. Per germline, CDR1 SNHLY and CDR2 FYNNEI. In DNA form, the CDR3 reads TGTGCCAGCAGTGAAATAAGGACAGCGAATAATTCACCCCCCCACTTT. It yields the protein CASSEIRTANNSPPHF.

About this clonotype itself: A much larger clone differs from this one at a single base, so this may be a read error. This chain joins TRBV20-1 and TRBJ2-6; D is perhaps TRBD1 (5 bases). Germline V CDR1 and CDR2: DFQATT, SNEGSKA (reference sequence). This CDR3 spans 14 amino acids. Here the CDR3 DNA reads TGCAGTGCCGGAGACCGCTCTGGGGCCAACGTCCGGACTTTC. It translates to CSAGDRSGANVRTF.

V is TRBV20-1 and J is TRBJ1-4, with TRBD1 as a possible D gene (6 bases). This CDR3 has 11 residues. Germline CDR1 reads DFQATT; CDR2 reads SNEGSKA (reference sequence). CDR3 sequence: CGGRWGEKLFF. CDR3 DNA: TGCGGGGGGCGGTGGGGCGAAAAACTGTTTTTT.

The V call is TRBV6-2 or TRBV6-3, the J call TRBJ2-1; the D gene is possibly TRBD1 (5 bases). Trimming pared 6 bases from V and 4 bases from J, leaving 10 bases between. The CDR3 length is 13 residues. The germline V gene encodes CDR1 MNHEY and CDR2 SVGEGT. CDR3 DNA sequence: TGTGCCAGCAGGCTACAGGCGTACAATGAGCAGTTCTTC. This translates into CASRLQAYNEQFF.

The table lists this clonotype with many counts. This chain joins TRBV12-3 or TRBV12-4 and TRBJ2-3, with 9 bases lining up with TRBD2. J lost 0 bases, V lost 6 bases, and 13 bases had no gene match. This CDR3 comprises 18 residues. The CDR3 reads CASSSPRPSGVSTDTQYF. Here the CDR3 DNA reads TGTGCCAGCAGCTCCCCTCGCCCTAGCGGGGTCAGCACAGATACGCAGTATTTT.

Comments on this clonotype: Since a much larger clone is just one base distant, this may be a read error. This chain joins TRBV6-1 and TRBJ2-7; either TRBD1 or TRBD2 may supply D (6 bases each). The CDR3 contains 13 residues. Trimming pared 8 bases from V and 7 bases from J, leaving 18 bases between. Germline V gene lookup returns CDR1 MNHNS and CDR2 SASEGT. The CDR3 reads CASLKGGYNEQYF. The CDR3 DNA reads as TGTGCCAGCCTAAAGGGGGGCTACAATGAGCAGTACTTC.